This TCR beta chain was found in a study of T cell repertoires in cytomegalovirus infection. Study in general: Recently identified HLA-C-restricted and well-studied HLA-B-restricted CMV epitopes were used. CMV infection together with matching HLA type was indicated by public TCR beta signatures. Overall study findings and caveats: In two of eight donors, the top clonotype was HLA-C-restricted CMV-specific.

Trimming cost V 5 bases and J 7 bases; bases outside gene matches: 6. The CDR3 loop spans 14 amino acids. Germline-derived CDR1 and CDR2 are DFQATT and SNEGSKA (reference sequence). Only a few counts were recorded for this clonotype. Its antigen is not identified. Via MiXCR, TCRdb re-called the reads, giving one row per CDR3 protein. The repertoire consists of 750,000 to 900,000 distinct CDR3 sequences, with just under 30% occurring once and the leading ten covering less than 15%. The chain uses TRBV20-1 and TRBJ2-1, with 12 bases that match TRBD2. The clonotype originates from a human donor in good health (CMV status not recorded). Some clones in this sample may be carry-over from other donors' samples. The sample in question was cultured CD8+ T cells from PBMCs, obtained from culture after CMV antigen stimulation. The CDR3 reads CSARLAGAGNEQFF. The CDR3 DNA is TGCAGTGCTCGACTAGCGGGGGCGGGAAATGAGCAGTTCTTC.